These T cell receptor beta chains were read from a single sample in a study of tumor and adjacent non-tumor tissue in lung cancer. In TCRdb, the multiplex PCR reads were re-called with MiXCR into one record per CDR3 protein. In the table there are 120,000 or so distinct CDR3 sequences, around three fifths of which are singletons. Sequenced sample: lung tumor tissue. Source of these receptors: a young man with non-small cell lung cancer. CDR3s include the opening cysteine and the closing phenylalanine or tryptophan. A D gene is named only where the DNA matches it firmly. Clone size is stated in some rows and not others, as once, few, many or a class when expanded.

CDR3nt | CDR3aa | abundance | j_gene | d_gene | v_gene | len
TGCGCCAGCAGCCTGAGCCGGGCCTCGGGGAACACTGAAGCTTTCTTT | CASSLSRASGNTEAFF | - | TRBJ1-1 | - | TRBV5-1 | 16
TGTGCCAGCAGCCCCGGACAGTATTTGAACACTGAAGCTTTCTTT | CASSPGQYLNTEAFF | few | TRBJ1-1 | - | TRBV7-2 | 15
TGCAGTACTAGACCCTACGGGGAAGAGACCCAGTACTTC | CSTRPYGEETQYF | - | TRBJ2-5 | - | TRBV20-1 | 13
TGTTCCAGCAGCTTGACATCCTACGAGCAGTACTTC | CSSSLTSYEQYF | - | TRBJ2-7 | - | TRBV11-2 | 12
TGTGCCAGCAGCTTAAGGGTCAGGGGTCGGACGAACGAGCAGTACTTC | CASSLRVRGRTNEQYF | - | TRBJ2-7 | - | TRBV5-4 | 16
TGTGCCAGCAGCTTGTCGGGACTAGCGGGGAATGAGCAGTTCTTC | CASSLSGLAGNEQFF | many | TRBJ2-1 | TRBD2 | TRBV5-5 | 15
TGTGGCAGTAGTATCTTAGTGTCAGCGGGGTACAATGAGCAGTTCTTC | CGSSILVSAGYNEQFF | - | TRBJ2-1 | TRBD2 | TRBV19 | 16
TGCAGTGCTGGCCTCACTCGGGGGAGCTACGAGCAGTACTTC | CSAGLTRGSYEQYF | - | TRBJ2-7 | - | TRBV20-1 | 14
TGTGCCAGCATGGGGAACAGCCTGGGGACTGAAGCTTTCTTT | CASMGNSLGTEAFF | many | TRBJ1-1 | - | TRBV12-3/TRBV12-4 | 14
TGCGCCAGCATCCAAGATCACTCCGGGACAGGGAAAGGAGATACGCAGTATTTT | CASIQDHSGTGKGDTQYF | - | TRBJ2-3 | TRBD1 | TRBV4-1 | 18
TGCAGCGGCGGGAGATCTGATACAGATACGCAGTATTTT | CSGGRSDTDTQYF | many | TRBJ2-3 | TRBD2 | TRBV20-1 | 13
TGCAGTGCTAGAGATTGGCGGGGTGGCTCCTACAATGAGCAGTTCTTC | CSARDWRGGSYNEQFF | - | TRBJ2-1 | - | TRBV20-1 | 16
TGTGCCAGGAGTTATGGCGGGACAGGGAACACCGGGGAGCTGTTTTTT | CARSYGGTGNTGELFF | - | TRBJ2-2 | TRBD1 | TRBV6-2/TRBV6-3 | 16
TGTGCCAGTTGCGTCGAGGTCGGGACCTACAATGAGCAGTTCTTC | CASCVEVGTYNEQFF | - | TRBJ2-1 | - | TRBV11-1 | 15
TGCAGTGCTAGAGTTTGGGGGTCGGGGGGCTACACCTTC | CSARVWGSGGYTF | many | TRBJ1-2 | - | TRBV20-1 | 13
TGCAATGCTAGACCTAGGGTTCCGCCCCAATATTCACCCCTCCACTTT | CNARPRVPPQYSPLHF | - | TRBJ1-6 | - | TRBV20-1 | 16
TGTGCCATCAGTGAGTCGGAGCAAGAGACCCAGTACTTC | CAISESEQETQYF | few | TRBJ2-5 | - | TRBV10-3 | 13
TGTGCCAGCACCAGGACTAGCGGGAGGGCCGGGACCGGGGAGCCGTTTTTT | CASTRTSGRAGTGEPFF | - | TRBJ2-2 | TRBD2 | TRBV6-6 | 17
TGTGCCAGCAGCTTATCTGGGGACAATCAGCCCAAGTGTTTC | CASSLSGDNQPKCF | once | TRBJ1-5 | - | TRBV11-2 | 14
TGTGCCAGTAGTATTGATCAACAGGGCTATGACGAGCAGTACTTC | CASSIDQQGYDEQYF | - | TRBJ2-7 | - | TRBV19 | 15
TGTTCCACCAGTACGTCCGGGACAGGTCCCACTGAAGCTTTCTTT | CSTSTSGTGPTEAFF | - | TRBJ1-1 | TRBD1 | TRBV24-1 | 15
TGCAGCGTTCTGGGCGGGGGGGTCTACAATGAGCAGTTCTTC | CSVLGGGVYNEQFF | many | TRBJ2-1 | TRBD2 | TRBV29-1 | 14
TGTGCCAGCTGGCCGGGGATGACGGCCTACGAGCAGTACTTC | CASWPGMTAYEQYF | once | TRBJ2-7 | - | TRBV11-2 | 14
TGTGCCAGCAGCCAGGTCGGCGGGGCGCGACCAGATACGCAGTTTTTT | CASSQVGGARPDTQFF | - | TRBJ2-3 | - | TRBV4-2 | 16
TGTGCCAGCAGCTTCACCGGGGTGCTGTTTTTT | CASSFTGVLFF | once | TRBJ2-2 | - | TRBV11-2 | 11
TGTGCCACCAGCCGGACAGTCAATGAGCAGTTCTTC | CATSRTVNEQFF | - | TRBJ2-1 | - | TRBV24-1 | 12
TGCAGCGTTGATCGGGGGCTTGGGGCTTTCTTT | CSVDRGLGAFF | many | TRBJ1-1 | - | TRBV29-1 | 11
TGCAGCGCTAGAGCGGGACTCAACGAGGATGGCTACACCTTC | CSARAGLNEDGYTF | once | TRBJ1-2 | - | TRBV20-1 | 14
TGTGCCAGCAGTGGGCAGGGCACAGATACGCAGTATTTT | CASSGQGTDTQYF | many | TRBJ2-3 | - | TRBV6-1 | 13
TGTGCCAGCACCTTGGCTGGTAATTCACCGCTCCACTTT | CASTLAGNSPLHF | - | TRBJ1-6 | - | TRBV5-6 | 13
TGTGCCAGCAGTTTAGGCGGGCCTCACACAGATACGCAGTATTTT | CASSLGGPHTDTQYF | - | TRBJ2-3 | - | TRBV12-3/TRBV12-4 | 15
TGTGCCATCCGCTTGTTAGAGACCCAGTACTTC | CAIRLLETQYF | - | TRBJ2-5 | - | TRBV5-6 | 11
TGTGCCAGTAACAGGGATATTAGCTCCTACGATGAGCAGTTCTTC | CASNRDISSYDEQFF | few | TRBJ2-1 | - | TRBV5-6 | 15
TGCAGTGCTAGAGAGGGCACAAATACGCAGTGTTTT | CSAREGTNTQCF | - | TRBJ2-3 | - | TRBV20-1 | 12
TGTGCCAGCAGTACTAGCGGGAGTTCTGGGGCCAACGTCCTGACTTTC | CASSTSGSSGANVLTF | many | TRBJ2-6 | TRBD2 | TRBV12-3/TRBV12-4 | 16
TGTGCTAGTGGTTCACCCTACGGGGAGTTGTTTTTT | CASGSPYGELFF | - | TRBJ2-2 | - | TRBV12-5 | 12
TGTGCCAGCACCCACTCAGGCAGGGCGTCCAAAAACATTCAGAATTTC | CASTHSGRASKNIQNF | - | TRBJ2-4 | - | TRBV11-1 | 16
TGTGCCTGCAGTTCCCAGGGATCCCCCTACAATAAGCAGTTCTTC | CACSSQGSPYNKQFF | - | TRBJ2-1 | - | TRBV12-3/TRBV12-4 | 15
TGTGCCAGCAATTACTACGTAGGGGGGAACACCGGGGACCTGTTTTTT | CASNYYVGGNTGDLFF | - | TRBJ2-2 | - | TRBV6-2/TRBV6-3 | 16
TGTGCCAGCAGCTTAGGAGAGGCTGGGAACTATGGCTACACCTTC | CASSLGEAGNYGYTF | - | TRBJ1-2 | - | TRBV7-3 | 15